The clone carrying this T cell receptor beta chain is a singleton in its sample. Antigen unknown. From germline, CDR1 is SNHLY and CDR2 FYNNEI. The CDR3 spans 13 residues. Between the trimmed V and J ends, which lost 9 bases and 6 bases, there was a span of 14 bases. This sample is part of a study of graft-versus-host responses after intestinal transplantation. Across the whole study: Every recipient had anti-thymocyte globulin induction and around 3 years of tacrolimus plus steroids. Notes on the study in general: Researchers found peak circulating GvH clone levels linked to early post-transplant HvG declines. Detected in recipient marrow were GvH clones, some of which were first observed in ileum or blood.

The protocol was immunoSEQ multiplex PCR, while the TCRdb copy is restricted to in-frame clones and leaves out a portion. The sample records tens of thousands of clones, roughly 92% being singletons. The TCR sequence derives from a human donor who received an intestinal transplant. The sequenced sample was unstimulated CD4+ T cells sorted from spleen or lymph node cells, obtained before intestinal transplant. This chain uses TRBV2 with TRBJ2-2; tentatively, D is TRBD1 or TRBD2 (5 bases each). The CDR3 DNA is TGTGCCAGAGAACAAGGGACCTCCGGGGAGCTGTTTTTT. It is translated as CAREQGTSGELFF.